The 7 T cell receptor beta chains in this list originate from one sample, sequenced in a study of identical twins. Each CDR3 protein is one row after TCRdb ran MiXCR on the 5' RACE reads. The sample holds 650,000 to 750,000 distinct CDR3 sequences, about 20% seen once. The sample was also reused in another study, on T cells expressing NK-cell markers.

The material sequenced was PBMCs. The receptors stem from a woman between 18 and 30 years old in good health.

In this sample, this clonotype turned up a few times. The V and J genes are TRBV6-2 or TRBV6-3 and TRBJ1-5; D is uncertain. Deletions cut 4 bases from V and 9 bases from J, with 13 bases between. The CDR3 length is 13 residues. Germline V gene data show CDR1 as MNHEY and CDR2 as SVGEGT. The CDR3 DNA reads TGTGCCAGCAGTTTAAAAGGCGACCGGCCCCAGCATTTT. Protein sequence: CASSLKGDRPQHF.

This clonotype was picked up a small number of times. V usage is TRBV5-1 and J usage is TRBJ1-1; no clear D. CDR3 length: 14 residues. Germline V CDR1 and CDR2: SGHRS, YFSETQ. V lost 2 bases to trimming and J lost 2 bases, with 10 bases between them. CDR3 bases: TGCGCCAGCAGCTTTAACAAGGGAAACACTGAAGCTTTCTTT. Translating gives CASSFNKGNTEAFF. The full variable domain, its missing parts supplied by reference TRBV5-1 and TRBJ1-1, is KAGVTQTPRYLIKTRGQQVTLSCSPISGHRSVSWYQQTPGQGLQFLFEYFSETQRNKGNFPGRFSGRQFSNSRSEMNVSTLELGDSALYLCASSFNKGNTEAFFGQGTRLTVV.

There are many counts of this clonotype. The V and J genes are TRBV20-1 and TRBJ1-5; D uncertain. V was clipped by 4 bases and J by 4 bases, with 17 bases between them. The germline gives CDR1 DFQATT, CDR2 SNEGSKA (reference sequence). This CDR3 contains 15 residues. The CDR3 DNA follows: TGCAGTGCTACTTCCCCTTACTCCCCGAATCAGCCCCAGCATTTT. Translating it yields CSATSPYSPNQPQHF.

This clonotype was observed a single time. The CDR3 nucleotides read TGTGCCAGCAGCGGACCTAGCGGAGGATATGAGCAGTTCTTC. Amino acid sequence: CASSGPSGGYEQFF. V usage is TRBV3-1 and J usage is TRBJ2-1; TRBD2 agrees at 7 bases. The CDR3 runs to 14 residues. The ends lost 5 bases at V and 8 bases at J; junction bases unmatched: 9. In germline, CDR1 is LGHDT, CDR2 YNNKEL (reference sequence).

With regard to this clonotype: Relative to the germline gene, one junction end is altered; a read error may explain this. V usage is TRBV7-7 and J usage is TRBJ2-1, with TRBD1 matching 7 bases. CDR1 is SSHAT and CDR2 is FNYEAQ in the germline V gene (reference sequence). This CDR3 spans 16 amino acids. CDR3 DNA sequence: TGTGCTAGCAGCCCATTCACAGGGGTAGAACCCAATGAGCAGTTCTTC. Translated, it gives CASSPFTGVEPNEQFF. Full variable domain (remainder filled in from reference TRBV7-7 and TRBJ2-1): GAGVSQSPRYKVTKRGQDVTLRCDPISSHATLYWYQQALGQGPEFLTYFNYEAQPDKSGLPSDRFSAERPEGSISTLTIQRTEQRDSAMYRCASSPFTGVEPNEQFFGPGTRLTVL.

This clonotype was counted at least ten times. This rearrangement joins TRBV10-3 to TRBJ2-7; either TRBD1 or TRBD2 may fit D (6 bases each). The CDR3 totals 12 residues. The germline V and J ends were trimmed by 11 bases and 3 bases, with 14 bases remaining between them. CDR1 ENHRY and CDR2 SYGVKD come from the germline V gene. For the CDR3, the DNA is TGTGCCTCCACAGAGGGGGGCTACGAGCAGTACTTC. As protein: CASTEGGYEQYF.

This clonotype showed up many times. This chain's CDR3 is CSASRSGGTTDTQYF. Written as DNA, the CDR3 is TGCAGTGCTAGCCGGAGCGGGGGGACCACAGATACGCAGTATTTT. The chain links TRBV20-1 to TRBJ2-3; 9 nucleotides align to TRBD2. J gave up 2 bases and V 3 bases, and 6 bases lay outside the gene matches. The CDR3 is made up of 15 amino acids. Germline V gene lookup returns CDR1 DFQATT and CDR2 SNEGSKA (reference sequence).